This record concerns one TCR beta chain sequence. Mouse names are used for the genes. With the read ending 4 residues before the CDR3 end, the germline J gene is used to fill in that end. This specimen comes from a study of CD8+ T cells in alopecia areata. RNA was isolated and reverse transcribed to cDNA, the sequencing template. Assay: immunoSEQ multiplex PCR; the TCRdb copy retains only in-frame clones and omits some. The table lists roughly 260,000 clones, no singletons, with 1.2% in the top ten. Trimming took 3 bases from V and 1 from J; bases not matched to a gene: 2. The CDR3 totals 14 residues. Germline V lookup: CDR1 NNHNN, CDR2 SYGAGS (reference sequence). CD4, CD8alpha, NKG2D, NKG2ACE and other markers were used to sort pooled cutaneous lymph node cells.

This TCR was sampled from a C3H/HeJ mouse with alopecia areata. Mouse strain MHC haplotype: H2-k. J is TRBJ1-1 and V is TRBV13-2; TRBD1 aligns across 8 bases. The sequencing input was CD4+ T cells sorted from a lymph node. This CDR3 reads CASGAGQGNTEVFF. The CDR3 DNA, read in part, is TGTGCCAGCGGTGCTGGACAGGGGAACACA.